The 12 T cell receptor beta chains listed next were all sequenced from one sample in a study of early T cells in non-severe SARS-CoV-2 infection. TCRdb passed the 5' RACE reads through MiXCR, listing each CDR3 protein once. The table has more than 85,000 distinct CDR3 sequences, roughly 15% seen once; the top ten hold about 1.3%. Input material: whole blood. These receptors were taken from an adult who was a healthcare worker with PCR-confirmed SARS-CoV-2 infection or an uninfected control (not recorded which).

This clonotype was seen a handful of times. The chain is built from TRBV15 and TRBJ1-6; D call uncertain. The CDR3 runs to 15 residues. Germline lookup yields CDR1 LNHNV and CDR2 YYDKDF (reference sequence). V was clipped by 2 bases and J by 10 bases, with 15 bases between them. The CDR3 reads CATSRSRAPESPLHF. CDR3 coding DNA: TGTGCCACCAGCAGATCGAGGGCTCCGGAGTCACCCCTCCACTTT.

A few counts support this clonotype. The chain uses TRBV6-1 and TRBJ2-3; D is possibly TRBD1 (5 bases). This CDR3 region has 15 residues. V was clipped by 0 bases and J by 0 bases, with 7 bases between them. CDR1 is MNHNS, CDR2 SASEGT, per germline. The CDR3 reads CASSEAGQSTDTQYF. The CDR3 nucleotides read TGTGCCAGCAGTGAAGCGGGGCAGAGCACAGATACGCAGTATTTT.

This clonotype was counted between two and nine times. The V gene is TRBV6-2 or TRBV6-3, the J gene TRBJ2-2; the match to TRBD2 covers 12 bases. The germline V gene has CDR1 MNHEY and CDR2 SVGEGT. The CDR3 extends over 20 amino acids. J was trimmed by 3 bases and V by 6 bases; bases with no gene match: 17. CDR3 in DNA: TGTGCCAGCAGCCCCTCCGGGACTAGCGGGTTAAATTGGTACACCGGGGAGCTGTTTTTT. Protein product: CASSPSGTSGLNWYTGELFF.

The CDR3 here is CASSESGPRGSQYF. The CDR3 nucleotides are TGCGCCAGCAGTGAGTCTGGACCACGCGGGTCCCAGTACTTC. The chain uses TRBV10-1 and TRBJ2-5, with D maybe TRBD2 (5 bases). The CDR3 runs to 14 residues. The germline CDR1 and CDR2 sequences are WNHNN and SYGVQD (reference sequence). The V end lost 0 bases, the J end lost 9 bases, and 14 bases lay between the germline ends.

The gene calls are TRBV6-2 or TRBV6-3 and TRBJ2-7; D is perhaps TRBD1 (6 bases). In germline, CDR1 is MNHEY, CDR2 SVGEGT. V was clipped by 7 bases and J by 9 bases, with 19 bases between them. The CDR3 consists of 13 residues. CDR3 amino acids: CASTFILRGRQYF. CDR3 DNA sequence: TGTGCCAGCACCTTCATCCTTAGGGGGAGGCAGTACTTC.

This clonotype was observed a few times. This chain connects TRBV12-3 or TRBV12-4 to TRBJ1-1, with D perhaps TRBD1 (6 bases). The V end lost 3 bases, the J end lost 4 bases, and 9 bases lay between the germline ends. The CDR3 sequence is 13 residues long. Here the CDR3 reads CASSLGARTEAFF. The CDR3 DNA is TGTGCCAGCAGTTTGGGGGCCCGCACTGAAGCTTTCTTT.

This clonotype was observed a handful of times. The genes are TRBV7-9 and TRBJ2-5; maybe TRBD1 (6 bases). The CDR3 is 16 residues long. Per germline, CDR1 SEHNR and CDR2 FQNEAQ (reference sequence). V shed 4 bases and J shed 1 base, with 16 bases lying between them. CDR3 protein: CASSSGVLRSQETQYF. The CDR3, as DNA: TGTGCCAGCAGCTCAGGGGTACTCAGGAGCCAAGAGACCCAGTACTTC. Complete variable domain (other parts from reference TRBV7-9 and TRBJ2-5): DTGVSQNPRHKITKRGQNVTFRCDPISEHNRLYWYRQTLGQGPEFLTYFQNEAQLEKSRLLSDRFSAERPKGSFSTLEIQRTEQGDSAMYLCASSSGVLRSQETQYFGPGTRLLVL.

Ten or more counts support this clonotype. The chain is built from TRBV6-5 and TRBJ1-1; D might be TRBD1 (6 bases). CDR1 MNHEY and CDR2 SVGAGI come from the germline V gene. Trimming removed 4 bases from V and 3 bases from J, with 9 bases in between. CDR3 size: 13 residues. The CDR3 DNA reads TGTGCCAGCAGTTCACACAGGGACACTGAAGCTTTCTTT. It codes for CASSSHRDTEAFF.

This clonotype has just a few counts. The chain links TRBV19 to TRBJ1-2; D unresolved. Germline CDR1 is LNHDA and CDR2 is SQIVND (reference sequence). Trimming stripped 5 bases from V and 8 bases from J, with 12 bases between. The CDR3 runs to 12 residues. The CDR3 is CASSSGGSGYTF. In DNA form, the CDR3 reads TGTGCCAGTAGTTCGGGAGGCTCGGGCTACACCTTC. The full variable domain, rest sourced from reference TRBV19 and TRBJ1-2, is DGGITQSPKYLFRKEGQNVTLSCEQNLNHDAMYWYRQDPGQGLRLIYYSQIVNDFQKGDIAEGYSVSREKKESFPLTVTSAQKNPTAFYLCASSSGGSGYTFGSGTRLTVV.

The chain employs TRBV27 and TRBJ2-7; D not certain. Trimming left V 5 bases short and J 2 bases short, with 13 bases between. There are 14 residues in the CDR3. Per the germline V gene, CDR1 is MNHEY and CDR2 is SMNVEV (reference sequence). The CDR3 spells CASSLRSRAYEQYF. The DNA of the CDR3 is TGTGCCAGCAGTCTACGGTCAAGGGCCTACGAGCAGTACTTC.

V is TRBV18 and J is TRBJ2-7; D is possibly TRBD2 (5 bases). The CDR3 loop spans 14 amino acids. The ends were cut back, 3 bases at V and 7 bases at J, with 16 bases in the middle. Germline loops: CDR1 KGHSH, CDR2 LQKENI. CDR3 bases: TGTGCCAGCTCACCCAACTCCGTACGGACTGAGCAGTACTTC. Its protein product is CASSPNSVRTEQYF.

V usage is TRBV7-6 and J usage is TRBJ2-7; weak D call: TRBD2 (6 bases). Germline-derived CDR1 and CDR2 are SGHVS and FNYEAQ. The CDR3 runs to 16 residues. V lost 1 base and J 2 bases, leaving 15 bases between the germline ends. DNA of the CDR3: TGTGCCAGCAGCTTAGGACCGGGGGAGGAAGCCTACGAGCAGTACTTC. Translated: CASSLGPGEEAYEQYF.